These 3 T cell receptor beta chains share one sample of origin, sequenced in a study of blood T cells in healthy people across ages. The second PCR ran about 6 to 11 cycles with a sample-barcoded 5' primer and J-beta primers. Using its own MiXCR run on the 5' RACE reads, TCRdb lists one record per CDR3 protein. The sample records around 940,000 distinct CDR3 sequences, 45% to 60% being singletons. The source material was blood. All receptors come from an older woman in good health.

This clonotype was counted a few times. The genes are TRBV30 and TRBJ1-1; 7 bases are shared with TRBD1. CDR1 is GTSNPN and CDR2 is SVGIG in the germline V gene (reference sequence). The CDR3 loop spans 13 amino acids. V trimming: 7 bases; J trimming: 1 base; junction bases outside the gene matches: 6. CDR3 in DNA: TGTGCCTTAGACAGGGCTGGGAACACTGAAGCTTTCTTT. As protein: CALDRAGNTEAFF.

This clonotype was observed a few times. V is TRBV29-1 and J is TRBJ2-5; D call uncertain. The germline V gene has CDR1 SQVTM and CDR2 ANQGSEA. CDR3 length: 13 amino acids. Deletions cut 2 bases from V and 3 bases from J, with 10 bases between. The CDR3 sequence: CSVEQQPEETQYF. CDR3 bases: TGCAGCGTTGAACAGCAGCCAGAAGAGACCCAGTACTTC.

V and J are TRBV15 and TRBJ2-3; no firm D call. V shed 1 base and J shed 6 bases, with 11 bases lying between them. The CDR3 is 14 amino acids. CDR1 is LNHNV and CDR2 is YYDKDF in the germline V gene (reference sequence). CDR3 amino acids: CATSRVYAHDTQYF. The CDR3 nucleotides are TGTGCCACCAGCAGAGTGTACGCCCATGATACGCAGTATTTT.